Each of the 21 T cell receptor beta chains below was sequenced from the same sample in a study of blood T cell repertoires in COVID-19. Profiling relied on immunoSEQ multiplex PCR, and the TCRdb table lists in-frame clones only, not all of them. The top ten clones hold around 5.5% of a sample with fewer than 300,000 clones, approximately 85% of them seen once. The specimen sequenced was peripheral blood. The receptors stem from a man between 50 and 59 years old with active or convalescent COVID-19.

The sample holds one count of this clone. This rearrangement joins TRBV9 to TRBJ2-1, with TRBD2 matching 8 bases. Germline V gene data show CDR1 as SGDLS and CDR2 as YYNGEE. The CDR3 consists of 15 residues. The V and J ends lost 3 bases and 1 base, in that order; junction bases with no gene match: 3. The DNA for the CDR3 is TGTGCCAGCAGCGCGGGGGGGGAGTCCTACAATGAGCAGTTCTTC. Translation: CASSAGGESYNEQFF.

The V gene is TRBV10-1, the J gene TRBJ2-7; the D gene is possibly TRBD1 (6 bases). The CDR3 has 13 amino acids. Trimming took off 2 bases at V and 7 bases at J, with 12 bases between the two ends. Germline CDR1 and CDR2: WNHNN and SYGVQD (reference sequence). CDR3 residues: CASSEDRFGEQYF. CDR3 nucleotide sequence: TGCGCCAGCAGTGAGGACAGGTTCGGGGAGCAGTACTTC.

The V gene is TRBV19, the J gene TRBJ1-1; D is possibly TRBD1 (6 bases). The CDR3 covers 16 residues. The V end was cut by 5 bases, the J end by 5 bases, with 21 bases between. Germline V gene sequence: CDR1 LNHDA, CDR2 SQIVND (reference sequence). This chain's CDR3 is CASSPREGERATEAFF. DNA for the CDR3: TGTGCCAGTAGTCCGAGGGAGGGGGAAAGAGCGACTGAAGCTTTCTTT.

Only one count was recorded for this clone. CDR3 DNA sequence: TGTGCCTGGAGTCCCCAGGTCCTGAACACTGAAGCTTTCTTT. Translated: CAWSPQVLNTEAFF. This sequence joins TRBV30 and TRBJ1-1; D call uncertain. Trimming left V 2 bases short and J 0 bases short, with 10 bases between. Germline V gene sequence: CDR1 GTSNPN, CDR2 SVGIG (reference sequence). This CDR3 comprises 14 residues.

The chain has TRBV18 and TRBJ1-2; 9 nucleotides align to TRBD1. With 3 bases clipped from V and 4 bases from J, the junction kept 12 bases outside the gene matches. Germline assignment: CDR1 KGHSH and CDR2 LQKENI. This CDR3 is 17 amino acids long. This CDR3 reads CASSPRRDRDLSYGYTF. The CDR3 DNA reads TGTGCCAGCTCACCGCGTAGGGACAGGGACCTGTCCTATGGCTACACCTTC.

The rearrangement joins TRBV7-2 to TRBJ2-3, with D unresolved. V shed 4 bases and J shed 4 bases, with 18 bases lying between them. Germline values: CDR1 SGHTA, CDR2 FQGNSA. This CDR3 spans 16 amino acids. The CDR3 DNA reads TGTGCCAGCAGCTCCCCACGCAGGTTCGGTGCAGATACGCAGTATTTT. Its protein product is CASSSPRRFGADTQYF.

This chain links TRBV9 with TRBJ2-2; D ambiguous. The CDR3 extends over 14 amino acids. Germline CDR1 is SGDLS and CDR2 is YYNGEE. With 3 bases removed from V and 4 bases from J, the gap between germline ends came to 10 bases. The CDR3, as DNA: TGTGCCAGCAGCGCTAGTACATCCACCGGGGAGCTGTTTTTT. Translated, it gives CASSASTSTGELFF.

This chain links TRBV30 with TRBJ1-1; D ambiguous. Trimming stripped 4 bases from V and 5 bases from J, with 11 bases between. The germline CDR1 and CDR2 sequences are GTSNPN and SVGIG (reference sequence). The CDR3 totals 12 residues. The CDR3 protein is CAWMGGRTEAFF. The CDR3 nucleotides read TGTGCCTGGATGGGAGGGAGGACTGAAGCTTTCTTT. Drawing the rest from reference TRBV30 and TRBJ1-1, the complete variable domain is SQTIHQWPATLVQPVGSPLSLECTVEGTSNPNLYWYRQAAGRGLQLLFYSVGIGQISSEVPQNLSASRPQDRQFILSSKKLLLSDSGFYLCAWMGGRTEAFFGQGTRLTVV.

V usage is TRBV7-9 and J usage is TRBJ1-2, with no clear D. The CDR3 has 13 residues. Germline CDR1 and CDR2: SEHNR and FQNEAQ (reference sequence). Trimming left V 3 bases short and J 2 bases short, with 7 bases between. In nucleotides, the CDR3 is TGTGCCAGCAGCTTTAATCAGAACTATGGCTACACCTTC. Protein product: CASSFNQNYGYTF.

This chain links TRBV9 with TRBJ1-3; the D gene is possibly TRBD1 (5 bases). The CDR3 length is 16 residues. V gave up 4 bases and J gave up 3 bases, with 17 bases separating them. CDR1 and CDR2 from the germline V gene are SGDLS and YYNGEE. CDR3 protein: CASSSSHQGLGNTIYF. The CDR3 DNA reads as TGTGCCAGCAGCTCCAGCCACCAGGGTCTTGGAAACACCATATATTTT.

V gene TRBV19 combines with J gene TRBJ1-5, with 8 bases aligning to TRBD1. V trimming: 7 bases; J trimming: 2 bases; junction bases outside the gene matches: 7. Germline values: CDR1 LNHDA, CDR2 SQIVND (reference sequence). The CDR3 is made up of 15 amino acids. The CDR3 DNA reads as TGTGCCAGTACCCGGACAGGGTTTCGCAATCAGCCCCAGCATTTT. Translating gives CASTRTGFRNQPQHF.

The rearrangement links TRBV6-2 or TRBV6-3 to TRBJ1-2; D remains unclear. The CDR3 is 13 residues long. The germline V gene has CDR1 MNHEY and CDR2 SVGEGT. Trimming pared 6 bases from V and 6 bases from J, leaving 14 bases between. CDR3: CASSPIQVDGYTF. In DNA form, the CDR3 reads TGTGCCAGCAGCCCAATACAAGTCGATGGCTACACCTTC.

The chain combines TRBV14 with TRBJ1-1; D is uncertain. This CDR3 is 15 amino acids long. The V and J ends lost 5 bases and 4 bases respectively, with 17 bases between them. CDR1 and CDR2 (germline): SGHDN, FVKESK. CDR3 in DNA: TGTGCCAGCAGCGACCACCAGGTGCGTGGCACTGAAGCTTTCTTT. Its protein is CASSDHQVRGTEAFF.

The CDR3: CASSVEGVDNSPLHF. Here the CDR3 DNA reads TGTGCCAGCAGCGTAGAGGGGGTCGATAATTCACCCCTCCACTTT. The genes are TRBV9 and TRBJ1-6; D might be TRBD1 (6 bases). The V end lost 0 bases, the J end lost 5 bases, and 9 bases lay between the germline ends. The CDR3 is 15 residues long. The germline V gene encodes CDR1 SGDLS and CDR2 YYNGEE.

This clone was detected once. The genes are TRBV3-1 (or the pseudogene TRBV3-2) and TRBJ2-6; TRBD2 agrees at 7 bases. From germline, CDR1 is LGHDT and CDR2 YNNKEL (reference sequence). V dropped 0 bases and J dropped 0; count of bases not matched to a gene: 11. This CDR3 has 20 residues. CDR3 residues: CASSQDIWLAESSGANVLTF. The DNA for the CDR3 is TGTGCCAGCAGCCAAGATATATGGCTAGCGGAAAGCTCTGGGGCCAACGTCCTGACTTTC.

The chain links TRBV2 to TRBJ2-5, with D possibly TRBD1 on 6 matching bases. V shed 6 bases and J shed 2 bases, with 16 bases lying between them. Per the germline V gene, CDR1 is SNHLY and CDR2 is FYNNEI. The CDR3 totals 15 residues. In nucleotides, the CDR3 is TGTGCCAGCAGCGGGACACGGACGAATCAAGAGACCCAGTACTTC. Its protein product is CASSGTRTNQETQYF. The whole variable domain, remainder taken from reference TRBV2 and TRBJ2-5, is EPEVTQTPSHQVTQMGQEVILRCVPISNHLYFYWYRQILGQKVEFLVSFYNNEISEKSEIFDDQFSVERPDGSNFTLKIRSTKLEDSAMYFCASSGTRTNQETQYFGPGTRLLVL.

The chain carries TRBV7-9 and TRBJ1-2; a possible D gene is TRBD1 (6 bases). CDR3 length: 17 residues. CDR1 SEHNR and CDR2 FQNEAQ come from the germline V gene (reference sequence). Trimming took off 5 bases at V and 0 bases at J, with 19 bases between the two ends. The CDR3 DNA follows: TGTGCCAGCAGCCCTATCAGGGGCGACACCCCTAACTATGGCTACACCTTC. This gives the protein CASSPIRGDTPNYGYTF.

The rearrangement joins TRBV11-2 to TRBJ2-1, with TRBD2 matching 7 bases. The CDR3 extends over 16 amino acids. Germline trimming cut 1 base from V and 5 bases from J; bases unmatched to any gene: 8. From germline, CDR1 is SGHAT and CDR2 FQNNGV. The CDR3 DNA follows: TGTGCCAGCAGCTTAGTGCTACTCAGCGGGGACAATGAGCAGTTCTTC. Protein sequence: CASSLVLLSGDNEQFF.

This rearrangement joins TRBV5-1 to TRBJ2-1, with TRBD2 matching over 7 bases. The CDR3 has 15 amino acids. Germline assignment: CDR1 SGHRS and CDR2 YFSETQ. The trim removed 2 bases at V and 3 bases at J, leaving 5 bases unmatched. The CDR3 coding sequence is TGCGCCAGCAGCTTCGGGGGGAACAACTACAATGAGCAGTTCTTC. It is translated as CASSFGGNNYNEQFF.

This clone was detected once. This chain connects TRBV4-2 to TRBJ2-7; TRBD2 is a possible D gene (6 bases). The CDR3 runs to 15 residues. The ends were cut back, 0 bases at V and 5 bases at J, with 14 bases in the middle. In germline, CDR1 is LGHNA, CDR2 YNFKEQ. The CDR3 spells CASSQEGRGTDEQYF. In DNA, the CDR3 is TGTGCCAGCAGCCAAGAAGGCCGGGGGACGGACGAGCAGTACTTC.

V usage is TRBV29-1 and J usage is TRBJ1-2; D not resolved. The length of the CDR3 is 12 residues. Germline CDR1 and CDR2: SQVTM and ANQGSEA. V lost 1 base and J 2 bases, leaving 5 bases between the germline ends. The CDR3, as DNA: TGCAGCGTTGAAGCGGGGAACTATGGCTACACCTTC. Protein: CSVEAGNYGYTF.